These 22 T cell receptor beta chains were all obtained from the same sample, sequenced in a study of blood T cell repertoires in COVID-19. Method: immunoSEQ multiplex PCR; TCRdb's copy keeps in-frame clones and lacks some. The sample contains roughly 10,000 clones, around 90% of which appear only once. Input material: peripheral blood. The receptors come from a man aged 25-45 years with active or convalescent COVID-19.

This rearrangement joins TRBV4-2 to TRBJ2-1; 13 bases are a match to TRBD2. CDR3 length: 19 amino acids. Germline CDR1 reads LGHNA; CDR2 reads YNFKEQ. V was clipped by 4 bases and J by 0 bases; unmatched bases: 9. CDR3 DNA: TGTGCCAGCAGCCGGGATGGGACTAGCGGGGACAGCTCCTACAATGAGCAGTTCTTC. Translating gives CASSRDGTSGDSSYNEQFF.

This clone was seen a few times. The same CDR3 is also encoded by other DNA sequences in this sample. The chain recombines TRBV5-1 with TRBJ2-6; D is undetermined. The V end was cut by 3 bases, the J end by 0 bases, with 4 bases between. The germline CDR1 and CDR2 sequences are SGHRS and YFSETQ. The CDR3 consists of 14 residues. The DNA of the CDR3 is TGCGCCAGCAGCTCCGGCTCTGGGGCCAACGTCCTGACTTTC. Protein sequence: CASSSGSGANVLTF.

Only a few counts were recorded for this clone. The genes are TRBV23-1 and TRBJ2-7, with 7 bases matching TRBD1. TRBV23-1 is sorted into the ORF group, with uncertain function. V shed 0 bases, J shed 3 bases, and the junction held 5 bases outside the gene matches. The CDR3 contains 15 residues. CDR3 DNA sequence: TGCGCCAGCAGTCAATCTTTCGACAGGGACTACGAGCAGTACGTC. Encoded protein: CASSQSFDRDYEQYV.

This chain links TRBV5-6 with TRBJ2-5, with D hard to call. V shed 2 bases and J shed 1 base, with 9 bases lying between them. The germline V gene has CDR1 SGHDT and CDR2 YYEEEE. The CDR3 is 14 amino acids. The CDR3 region is CASSFLQVQETQYF. The CDR3 DNA is TGTGCCAGCAGCTTCCTTCAGGTCCAAGAGACCCAGTACTTC.

The chain uses TRBV12-3 or TRBV12-4 and TRBJ1-2; TRBD1 matches 7 bases. With V trimmed by 1 base and J by 7 bases, 3 bases remained unmatched. The CDR3 spans 13 residues. DNA for the CDR3: TGTGCCAGCAGTTTAGGGGACAGTCCTGGCTACACCTTC. The encoded protein is CASSLGDSPGYTF.

J is TRBJ1-6 and V is TRBV9; possibly TRBD1 for D (5 bases). The CDR3 spans 16 residues. CDR1 and CDR2 (germline): SGDLS, YYNGEE. The germline V and J ends were trimmed by 0 bases and 0 bases, with 7 bases remaining between them. CDR3 coding DNA: TGTGCCAGCAGCGTAGGACAGAGCTCCTATAATTCACCCCTCCACTTT. It translates to CASSVGQSSYNSPLHF.

V gene TRBV4-1 combines with J gene TRBJ1-1; D unresolved. The V end was cut by 2 bases, the J end by 10 bases, with 11 bases between. Germline CDR1 is MGHRA and CDR2 is YSYEKL. The CDR3 has 12 residues. The CDR3 region has the DNA TGCGCCAGCAGCCAACCCTACGAGGGAGCTTTCTTT. As protein: CASSQPYEGAFF.

The V and J genes are TRBV19 and TRBJ1-1; 7 nucleotides align to TRBD1. CDR1 and CDR2 from the germline V gene are LNHDA and SQIVND (reference sequence). Unmatched junction bases numbered 10, after V lost 5 bases and J lost 1 base. The length of the CDR3 is 16 residues. The CDR3 loop is CASSFRQGERNTEAFF. The CDR3 region has the DNA TGTGCCAGTAGTTTCCGACAGGGAGAACGGAACACTGAAGCTTTCTTT.

V usage is TRBV2 and J usage is TRBJ2-5; D is possibly TRBD2 (5 bases). Germline V gives CDR1 SNHLY, CDR2 FYNNEI. Deletions cut 7 bases from V and 1 base from J, with 13 bases between. The CDR3 is made up of 14 amino acids. Written as DNA, the CDR3 is TGTGCCAGCACGAGGGTGCTTCCCCAAGAGACCCAGTACTTC. Residues: CASTRVLPQETQYF.

This chain uses TRBV4-1 with TRBJ1-3, with 7 bases aligning to TRBD1. V shed 1 base and J 7 bases; nucleotides not matched to a gene: 7. CDR1 and CDR2 (germline): MGHRA, YSYEKL. The CDR3 is 15 amino acids. This chain's CDR3 is CASSQGIDRVNTIYF. CDR3 DNA: TGCGCCAGCAGCCAAGGGATCGACAGGGTGAACACCATATATTTT.

CDR3 in amino acids: CASSSGGPGLKQFF. The CDR3 DNA follows: TGTGCCAGTAGTTCCGGGGGGCCCGGTCTTAAGCAGTTCTTC. V is TRBV19 and J is TRBJ2-1; a possible D gene is TRBD2 (7 bases). CDR3 length: 14 residues. Trimming took off 5 bases at V and 11 bases at J, with 19 bases between the two ends. The germline V gene encodes CDR1 LNHDA and CDR2 SQIVND (reference sequence).

This chain uses TRBV4-1 with TRBJ1-2; 8 bases match TRBD1. This CDR3 comprises 16 residues. V dropped 1 base and J dropped 3; count of bases not matched to a gene: 7. Germline lookup yields CDR1 MGHRA and CDR2 YSYEKL. In nucleotides, the CDR3 is TGCGCCAGCAGCCAAGGTCTGACAGGGGAGCACTATGGCTACACCTTC. Translated: CASSQGLTGEHYGYTF.

V is TRBV7-7 and J is TRBJ2-5, with a possible D match to TRBD2 (5 bases). The length of the CDR3 is 14 residues. Deletions cut 5 bases from V and 4 bases from J, with 14 bases between. The germline V gene encodes CDR1 SSHAT and CDR2 FNYEAQ (reference sequence). For the CDR3, the DNA is TGTGCCAGCAGCGCTGGGATCGGAGGAGAGACCCAGTACTTC. It encodes CASSAGIGGETQYF. Complete variable domain (other parts from reference TRBV7-7 and TRBJ2-5): GAGVSQSPRYKVTKRGQDVTLRCDPISSHATLYWYQQALGQGPEFLTYFNYEAQPDKSGLPSDRFSAERPEGSISTLTIQRTEQRDSAMYRCASSAGIGGETQYFGPGTRLLVL.

The rearrangement links TRBV7-2 to TRBJ2-3; 12 bases match TRBD2. CDR1 and CDR2 from the germline V gene are SGHTA and FQGNSA. This CDR3 spans 16 amino acids. The J segment lost 4 bases and the V segment lost 4 bases, leaving 6 bases of the junction unmatched. This chain's CDR3 is CASSSSSGGAPDTQYF. DNA of the CDR3: TGTGCCAGCAGCTCATCTAGCGGGGGGGCTCCAGATACGCAGTATTTT.

The chain joins TRBV6-5 to TRBJ1-1, with D possibly matching TRBD1 (5 bases). The V end was cut by 5 bases, the J end by 4 bases, with 11 bases between. Per the germline V gene, CDR1 is MNHEY and CDR2 is SVGAGI. The CDR3 spans 13 residues. The CDR3 sequence: CASSNPQGTEAFF. The CDR3 bases are TGTGCCAGCAGTAACCCGCAGGGCACTGAAGCTTTCTTT.

The CDR3 protein is CASSFGQRALYNEQFF. The CDR3 DNA is TGTGCCAGCAGCTTTGGCCAGCGGGCGCTGTACAATGAGCAGTTCTTC. This chain connects TRBV5-5 to TRBJ2-1; tentative D call: TRBD2 (6 bases). CDR1 is SGHKS, CDR2 YYEKEE, per germline (reference sequence). V lost 2 bases and J 4 bases, leaving 16 bases between the germline ends. This CDR3 contains 16 residues.

The chain employs TRBV19 and TRBJ1-5, with TRBD1 matching 10 bases. J was trimmed by 0 bases and V by 0 bases; bases with no gene match: 5. Germline V gene lookup returns CDR1 LNHDA and CDR2 SQIVND (reference sequence). The CDR3 contains 18 residues. CDR3 amino acids: CASSIEDRGSYSNQPQHF. Here the CDR3 DNA reads TGTGCCAGTAGTATAGAGGACAGGGGGTCGTATAGCAATCAGCCCCAGCATTTT.

This clone has only one observation. V gene TRBV9 combines with J gene TRBJ2-5; D is unclear. CDR1 and CDR2 (germline): SGDLS, YYNGEE. Trimming stripped 4 bases from V and 4 bases from J, with 11 bases between. The CDR3 is 13 residues long. The CDR3, as DNA: TGTGCCAGCAGCCCTATATCGGGAGAGACCCAGTACTTC. Amino acid sequence: CASSPISGETQYF.

The chain carries TRBV19 and TRBJ1-5, with 10 bases matching TRBD1. V lost 5 bases and J lost 7; bases outside the gene matches: 8. Germline V gene sequence: CDR1 LNHDA, CDR2 SQIVND (reference sequence). The CDR3 is 15 residues long. CDR3 sequence: CASSQTGGASQPQHF. The CDR3 DNA follows: TGTGCCAGTAGTCAGACAGGGGGCGCCTCACAGCCCCAGCATTTT.

The chain links TRBV7-2 to TRBJ1-2, with D perhaps TRBD1 (5 bases). The germline gives CDR1 SGHTA, CDR2 FQGNSA. Trimming pared 4 bases from V and 8 bases from J, leaving 11 bases between. The CDR3 is 12 amino acids. This CDR3 is CASSSSGLGYTF. CDR3 nucleotides: TGTGCCAGCAGCTCCTCAGGGTTAGGCTACACCTTC.

The gene calls are TRBV6-1 and TRBJ2-7, with 10 bases lining up with TRBD1. From germline, CDR1 is MNHNS and CDR2 SASEGT. The length of the CDR3 is 15 residues. J was trimmed by 2 bases and V by 3 bases; bases with no gene match: 4. CDR3 amino acids: CASSDPGTGAYEQYF. The DNA for the CDR3 is TGTGCCAGCAGTGATCCCGGGACAGGGGCCTACGAGCAGTACTTC.

A note on this clone: At one boundary the junction diverges from the germline segment, which might be a read error. The chain combines TRBV4-1 with TRBJ2-7; no clear D gene. The CDR3 runs 14 residues. Germline loops: CDR1 MGHRA, CDR2 YSYEKL. Here the CDR3 DNA reads TGCGCCAGCAGCAAAGACGGAGTCGACTACGAGCAGTACTTC. This codes for CASSKDGVDYEQYF.